A selection of T cell receptor beta chains follows, all from one sample in a study of cytomegalovirus exposure and HLA in healthy donors. Profiled with immunoSEQ multiplex PCR; TCRdb holds only in-frame clones, not every one. Recorded for this sample: over 100,000 clones. Sequencing was performed on PBMCs. Receptor source: a woman aged 35 to 49 in good health and CMV-seropositive. Each CDR3 is given with its conserved first and last residue. The D gene is left open where the match is weak.

TRBJ1-2,TRBD1,TRBV5-1,TGCGCCAGCAGCTTGGCCGCAGGGACAGGGGGCGCTGAGTATGGCTACACCTTC,CASSLAAGTGGAEYGYTF
TRBJ2-3,-,TRBV11-2,TGTGCCAGCAGCCTAACCCAAGATACGCAGTATTTT,CASSLTQDTQYF
TRBJ2-1,TRBD1,TRBV28,TGTGCCAGCAGTTTTCTGCGACAGGGGGCGTACAATGAGCAGTTCTTC,CASSFLRQGAYNEQFF
TRBJ1-5,-,TRBV15,TGTGCCACCAGCAGAGATCCAGGATTCCAGCCCCAGCATTTT,CATSRDPGFQPQHF
TRBJ2-5,-,TRBV28,TGTGCCAGCAGTTTCGGGGAGACCCAGTACTTC,CASSFGETQYF
TRBJ1-1,-,TRBV2,TGTGCCAGCAAAAGCCCTGTACCTAGTAGTACTGACGTTGACTTGACAGACCCAACGGCTTTCTTT,CASKSPVPSSTDVDLTDPTAFF
TRBJ2-7,-,TRBV5-5,TGTGCCAGCAACCACCTCGCGGGGGCGAAGGCATCCTACGAGCAGTACTTC,CASNHLAGAKASYEQYF
TRBJ2-1,-,TRBV19,TGTGCCAGTACTGCACTAGCACCGAGCTCCTACAATGAGCAGTTCTTC,CASTALAPSSYNEQFF
TRBJ2-2,TRBD2,TRBV29-1,TGCAGCGGGGGACTAGCGGGTGGTAGCACCGGGGAGCTGTTTTTT,CSGGLAGGSTGELFF
TRBJ2-5,-,TRBV7-8,TGTGCCAGCAGCCCCCTCGGAGAGACCCAGTACTTC,CASSPLGETQYF
TRBJ1-3,-,TRBV20-1,TGCAGTGCGGCCTCGGGGAACACCATATATTTT,CSAASGNTIYF
TRBJ2-2,TRBD1,TRBV5-1,TGCGCCAGCAGAGCCCCCGGGACAGGGGTCACCGGGGAGCTGTTTTTT,CASRAPGTGVTGELFF
TRBJ1-2,-,TRBV14,TGTGCCAGCAGCCCAGCACAGGGATTCTACTATGGCTACACCTTC,CASSPAQGFYYGYTF
TRBJ2-5,TRBD2,TRBV5-1,TGCGCCAGCAGCTTGAGACTAGCGGGAGTACAAGAGACCCAGTACTTC,CASSLRLAGVQETQYF
TRBJ2-1,TRBD2,TRBV27,TGTGCCAGCAGAGTCCAAGGCTTTGGGGGGAGGGCCGGTGAGCAGTTCTTC,CASRVQGFGGRAGEQFF
TRBJ2-7,TRBD1,TRBV7-9,TGTGCCAGCAGCGTTAAAGACGTCCTGGACAGGGAGATTTACGAGCAGTACTTC,CASSVKDVLDREIYEQYF
TRBJ2-7,-,TRBV19,TGTGCCAGTAGTATCCGGGCCACTAGCTCCTACGAGCAGTACTTC,CASSIRATSSYEQYF
TRBJ2-5,TRBD2,TRBV5-4,TGTGCCAGCAGACTAGCGGGAATTCAAGAGACCCAGTACTTC,CASRLAGIQETQYF
TRBJ2-3,TRBD2,TRBV7-3,TGTGCCAGCAGCTCAACTAGCGGATCTAGCACAGATACGCAGTATTTT,CASSSTSGSSTDTQYF
TRBJ1-1,-,TRBV5-8,TGTGCCAGCAGCTTGGAGCGGGCGAACACTGAAGCTTTCTTT,CASSLERANTEAFF
TRBJ2-7,TRBD2,TRBV30,TGTGCCTGGAGCGCGAAGACTAGCGGGAGCTACGAGCAGTACTTC,CAWSAKTSGSYEQYF
TRBJ2-7,-,TRBV7-6,TGTGCCAGCAGCTCGGAGGGTCCTACCTACGAGCAGTACTTC,CASSSEGPTYEQYF
TRBJ1-2,-,TRBV15,TGTGCCACCAGCAGAGATCTAATTCCTAACTATGGCTACACCTTC,CATSRDLIPNYGYTF
TRBJ1-3,TRBD1,TRBV5-1,TGCGCCAGCAGCTCAAAGACAGGGCCTGGAAACACCATATATTTT,CASSSKTGPGNTIYF
TRBJ2-7,TRBD1,TRBV27,TGTGCCAGCAGTCTCGGGACAGGGAAATACGAGCAGTACTTC,CASSLGTGKYEQYF
TRBJ2-2,-,TRBV4-3,TGCGCCAGCAGCCAATACAATGTGAACACCGGGGAGCTGTTTTTT,CASSQYNVNTGELFF
TRBJ2-1,TRBD2,TRBV25-1,TGTGCCAGCAGTGGGGAAGGACTAGCGGGGCACAATGAGCAGTTCTTC,CASSGEGLAGHNEQFF
TRBJ1-5,-,TRBV28,TGTGCCAGCAGTTCCGGGGGGCCTAGCAATCAGCCCCAGCATTTT,CASSSGGPSNQPQHF
TRBJ2-5,TRBD2,TRBV19,TGTGCCAGTAGTGTAGCGGGGGGGGTAGGAGAGACCCAGTACTTC,CASSVAGGVGETQYF
TRBJ2-7,TRBD2,TRBV7-9,TGTGCCAGCAGCTCTCGGACGGGGAGGGACGAGCAGTACTTC,CASSSRTGRDEQYF
TRBJ1-1,TRBD1,TRBV11-2,TGTGCCAGCAGCTCGACAGGGTGGTACACTGAAGCTTTCTTT,CASSSTGWYTEAFF
TRBJ2-7,-,TRBV4-1,TGCGCCAGCAGCCAGGGAGCCGGGACATCCTCCTACGAGCAGTACTTC,CASSQGAGTSSYEQYF
TRBJ2-7,-,TRBV6-5,TGTGCCAGCAGTTACGGGGGACAAACTACCTACGAGCAGTACTTC,CASSYGGQTTYEQYF
TRBJ1-2,TRBD1,TRBV6-1,TGTGCCAGCAGTGTTGGACAGGGTAACAACTATGGTTACACCTTC,CASSVGQGNNYGYTF
TRBJ2-7,TRBD2,TRBV15,TGTGCCACCAGCCCAACCCTAGCGGGAGTCTACGAGCAGTACTTC,CATSPTLAGVYEQYF
TRBJ1-1,-,TRBV6-1,TGTGCCAGCAGTCACCTGGTGGCCACTGAAGCTTTCTTT,CASSHLVATEAFF
TRBJ2-1,-,TRBV27,TGTGCCAGCAGTCCGAAACTAGCTTCAGGGCAGTTCTTC,CASSPKLASGQFF
TRBJ2-7,-,TRBV7-2,TGTGCCAGCAGCAAGGACAGTTCCTACGAGCAGTACTTC,CASSKDSSYEQYF